These 7 T cell receptor beta chains share one sample of origin, sequenced in a study of cytotoxic CD8 clonotypes in ibrutinib-treated CLL. Clones were read by immunoSEQ multiplex PCR, and TCRdb kept only the in-frame ones, dropping some. Of about 140,000 clones listed, around 84% are singletons. The sequencing here drew on PBMCs, taken after 36 months of ibrutinib treatment. These receptors originate from a human donor with chronic lymphocytic leukemia.

The chain has TRBV18 and TRBJ2-5; D assignment may be TRBD1 or TRBD2 (5 bases each). Germline CDR1 is KGHSH and CDR2 is LQKENI. This CDR3 spans 16 amino acids. V dropped 1 base and J dropped 3 bases, with 15 bases sitting between them. CDR3 residues: CASSPRGWKTKETQYF. CDR3 in DNA: TGTGCCAGCTCACCACGGGGGTGGAAGACCAAAGAGACCCAGTACTTC.

The chain is built from TRBV27 and TRBJ1-1; maybe TRBD1 (6 bases). This CDR3 is 16 amino acids long. Germline CDR1 and CDR2: MNHEY and SMNVEV (reference sequence). Trimming left V 4 bases short and J 4 bases short, with 19 bases between. This CDR3 reads CASSYPIGGGLTEAFF. In DNA form, the CDR3 reads TGTGCCAGCAGTTACCCCATTGGAGGGGGGCTCACTGAAGCTTTCTTT.

V gene TRBV7-2 combines with J gene TRBJ2-3; 8 bases agree with TRBD2. Losses at the gene ends were 4 bases for V and 5 bases for J; bases not matched to a gene: 14. The CDR3 is 17 residues long. Germline lookup yields CDR1 SGHTA and CDR2 FQGNSA. The CDR3 DNA reads TGTGCCAGCAGCTACCCCTTCCAGCGGGAGTACGGAGATACGCAGTATTTT. Its translation is CASSYPFQREYGDTQYF.

The CDR3 loop reads CASSSLRSTGELFF. The CDR3, as DNA: TGTGCCAGCAGCTCTCTTAGGAGCACCGGGGAGCTGTTTTTT. The V and J genes are TRBV7-3 and TRBJ2-2; unclear D gene. V lost 4 bases to trimming and J lost 4 bases, with 10 bases between them. Germline V gene sequence: CDR1 SGHTA, CDR2 FQGTGA. The CDR3 totals 14 residues.

This clone was recorded once. The J gene is TRBJ2-1, the V gene TRBV19; the match to TRBD1 covers 10 bases. With 6 bases clipped from V and 6 bases from J, the junction kept 8 bases outside the gene matches. CDR3 length: 15 residues. CDR1 and CDR2 (germline): LNHDA, SQIVND (reference sequence). As DNA, the CDR3 is TGTGCCAGTAGGACCGACAGGGGGCTATTCAATGAGCAGTTCTTC. Protein sequence: CASRTDRGLFNEQFF.

V gene TRBV7-9 combines with J gene TRBJ1-1; tentatively, D is TRBD1 (5 bases). The germline V gene encodes CDR1 SEHNR and CDR2 FQNEAQ (reference sequence). The CDR3 sequence is 15 residues long. Trimming took 1 base from V and 3 from J, leaving 12 bases between them. The CDR3 protein is CASSLDWGVYTEAFF. The CDR3 bases are TGTGCCAGCAGCTTAGATTGGGGGGTATACACTGAAGCTTTCTTT.

The V gene is TRBV19, the J gene TRBJ1-5, with 8 bases lining up with TRBD1. CDR3 length equals 15 residues. V was clipped by 6 bases and J by 0 bases; unmatched bases: 4. CDR1 is LNHDA, CDR2 SQIVND, per germline (reference sequence). The CDR3 here is CASSPGGYSNQPQHF. Written as DNA, the CDR3 is TGTGCCAGTAGCCCAGGGGGCTATAGCAATCAGCCCCAGCATTTT.